This TCR beta chain is from a study of blood T cell repertoires in COVID-19. Study background: COVID-19 samples, acute and convalescent, were from the United States, Italy and Spain.

V shed 5 bases and J 5 bases; nucleotides not matched to a gene: 11. Germline-derived CDR1 and CDR2 are ENHRY and SYGVKD. This CDR3 region has 15 residues. Per the original methods: The assay estimated nucleated cells by amplifying reference gene primers. Clones were sequenced by immunoSEQ multiplex PCR, and TCRdb holds only the in-frame ones, with some missing. That table furnishes V, J and clone size, whereas the DNA furnished D and trimming. The table records under 300,000 clones, 86% of them present only once. V usage is TRBV10-3 and J usage is TRBJ1-2; 7 nucleotides align to TRBD1. The sequence came from a man between 60 and 70 years old with acute or convalescent COVID-19. Sequences were obtained from peripheral blood. CDR3 in amino acids: CAISRTGGISYGYTF. The CDR3 region has the DNA TGTGCCATCAGTCGGACAGGTGGAATTTCTTATGGCTACACCTTC.